This section outlines one T cell receptor beta chain sequence together with its context. Its antigen is unknown. The data stem from a study of tumor-infiltrating lymphocytes in localized non-small cell lung cancer. Points from the study as a whole: Recurrence-free survival showed no association with tumor T-cell fraction. Available tissue quantity limited TCR sequencing to a patient subset.

The germline CDR1 and CDR2 sequences are SNHLY and FYNNEI. The CDR3 extends over 15 amino acids. V lost 2 bases and J 0 bases, leaving 10 bases between the germline ends. Clones were read by immunoSEQ multiplex PCR, and TCRdb kept only the in-frame ones, dropping some. The sample holds 20,000 to 25,000 clones, around 64% seen once. The chain has TRBV2 and TRBJ1-1; D gene uncertain. This sequence was found in a human donor with non-small cell lung cancer. Sequenced input: lung tumor tissue. As DNA, the CDR3 is TGTGCCAGCAGTGAACTTGGCTTCCTGAACACTGAAGCTTTCTTT. Protein product: CASSELGFLNTEAFF.